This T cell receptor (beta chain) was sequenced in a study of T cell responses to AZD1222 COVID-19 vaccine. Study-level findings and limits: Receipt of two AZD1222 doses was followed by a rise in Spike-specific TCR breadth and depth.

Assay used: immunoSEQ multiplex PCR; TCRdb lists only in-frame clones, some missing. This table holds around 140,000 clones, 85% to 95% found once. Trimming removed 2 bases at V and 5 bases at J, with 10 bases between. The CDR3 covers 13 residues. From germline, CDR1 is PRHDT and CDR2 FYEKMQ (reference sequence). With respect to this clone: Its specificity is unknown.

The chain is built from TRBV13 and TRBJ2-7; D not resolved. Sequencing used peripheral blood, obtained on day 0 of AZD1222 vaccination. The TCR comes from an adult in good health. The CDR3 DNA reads TGTGCCAGCAGCTTATCCCGCGAGAACGAGCAGTACTTC. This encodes CASSLSRENEQYF.